This T cell receptor (beta chain) was captured by sequencing in a study of blood T cell repertoires in COVID-19. Study-level information: T cells, B-cell-depleted T cells, or PBMCs provided the cDNA or gDNA that served as material.

Method: immunoSEQ multiplex PCR; TCRdb's copy keeps in-frame clones and lacks some. The top ten hold 13% to 15% of the sample, which has more than 150,000 clones, roughly 80% seen once. V lost 7 bases, J lost 4 bases, and 22 bases lay in between. Germline V CDR1 and CDR2: GTSNPN, SVGIG (reference sequence). The CDR3 covers 16 residues. Input material: peripheral blood. The gene calls are TRBV30 and TRBJ1-4, with D possibly TRBD1 on 6 matching bases. This receptor was obtained from a man aged 18 to 30 with active or convalescent COVID-19. The CDR3 here is CAFRPGGRQDNEKLFF. CDR3 bases: TGTGCCTTCCGTCCGGGGGGGCGCCAAGATAATGAAAAACTGTTTTTT.